This T cell receptor beta chain was documented in a study of beta chain features in type 1 diabetes (dated by TCRdb to 2016 to 2019). Some background on the complete study: No differences in mean age, gender distribution, total cell number or subset yield were found between patients and healthy donors. A total of around 110,000,000 sorted cells were examined across all samples, and RNA yield correlated strongly with the number of cells per subset. In the study, TCRB repertoires of sorted circulating CD4+ T cell subsets from recently diagnosed type 1 diabetes patients were compared with those of matched healthy donors. Whereas all 28 donors provided naive and central memory subsets, regulatory and stem cell-like memory subsets were isolated from just 8 patients and about 8 healthy donors. Overall study results and their limits: Because cDNA was sequenced instead of genomic DNA, highly expressing activated cells could be over-represented, though the groups showed no difference in activation or CD3 levels. Fewer insertions and more nucleotide deletions at VDJ recombination sites were observed in patients with type 1 diabetes, implying thymic rearrangement abnormalities. Only small numbers of individuals were included in the HLA sub-analyses, which left unresolved whether HLA type had any influence on TCRB rearrangement. PCR may preferentially amplify shorter templates, but because patient and control samples were amplified and corrected together, any resulting skew would affect both groups equally. A moderate but significant shortening of TCRB CDR3 length was observed in type 1 diabetes patients in all four CD4+ subsets. Naive, central memory and regulatory TCRB repertoires appeared to be more similar among patients than among healthy donors.

A single peripheral blood draw of about 116 mL on average was collected from each donor into heparinised tubes. Naive, central memory, regulatory and stem cell-like memory CD4+ T cells were sorted on a BD FACSAria II using a panel including CD45RO, CCR7, CD25, CD127, CD95 and CD27. A purity above 98% was achieved for all sorted populations. PBMCs were separated immediately by Lymphoprep density gradient centrifugation and were stained directly, without being cultured. So that batch effects would be minimized, each experiment stained and sorted samples in pairs, pairing one healthy donor with one patient. All of the isolated RNA was reverse transcribed with the High Capacity cDNA Reverse Transcription Kit, so expressed TCRB transcripts were sequenced. Naive, central memory and regulatory T cell samples underwent deep immunoSEQ sequencing, averaging around 3.9 million total reads per sample. Sorted cells were lysed in RLT buffer, and RNA was extracted using DNase-treated RNeasy Micro or Mini kits according to cell number. Each cell subset was processed on its own to prevent cross-contamination, while patient and healthy donor samples were processed together. Using the immunoSEQ multiplex PCR, TCRB sequences were amplified from cDNA into 87-bp fragments spanning the CDR3 region. Sequencing of the amplicons was done on the Illumina HiSeq platform. The study's own analysis went as follows. PCR bias was computationally corrected using synthetic template baselines, reads within Hamming distance 2 were collapsed, and singletons that could not be merged were discarded. Reads were aligned against IMGT to assign V, D and J genes, CDR3 length and insertions or deletions at six rearrangement sites. Within each subset, clonotype counts were normalized to sorted cell number, after which true diversity and Gini coefficients were computed with the tcR R package. The overlap coefficient, calculated on TCRB nucleotide sequences, was used to measure repertoire sharing. Out-of-frame TCRB sequences from naive cells were analyzed as a proxy for the pre-selection repertoire. This immuneACCESS table, as held by TCRdb, lists in-frame sequences with V and J called but not all clones. Of the missing ones, under half trace to an unresolved V gene in checked studies; the others have no known cause. V and J calls and clone size are copied from that table; D and trimming were computed from the DNA. The sample table lists fewer than 300,000 clones, just over 20% of them with a count of one. The ten largest clones capture about 0.027% of the sample.

This clone was counted between two and nine times. Its recognized antigen is unknown. It has no much larger one-base neighbor in the sample; base qualities were not kept. The sequence was collected from a woman aged 40 to 50 with type 1 diabetes. Sequencing was done on a sample of naive CD4+ T cells from blood. Sample cell subset or site, as interpreted from the label and publication: true naive CD4+ T cells.

DNA sequence: TGTGCCAGCAGCCAAGGACTAGCGCGATCCTACGAGCAGTACTTC. The encoded protein is CASSQGLARSYEQYF. Here the chain combines TRBV9 and TRBJ2-7; the junction holds 9 bases that match TRBD2. For this chain, trimming is 4 bases at the V end and 1 base at the J end, and the number of junction bases without a gene match is 6. The germline V gene yields SGDLS for CDR1 and YYNGEE for CDR2. The CDR3 measures 15 amino acids from cysteine to phenylalanine. Only the CDR3 region is kept as DNA, spanning 45 bases read in frame from base 1.